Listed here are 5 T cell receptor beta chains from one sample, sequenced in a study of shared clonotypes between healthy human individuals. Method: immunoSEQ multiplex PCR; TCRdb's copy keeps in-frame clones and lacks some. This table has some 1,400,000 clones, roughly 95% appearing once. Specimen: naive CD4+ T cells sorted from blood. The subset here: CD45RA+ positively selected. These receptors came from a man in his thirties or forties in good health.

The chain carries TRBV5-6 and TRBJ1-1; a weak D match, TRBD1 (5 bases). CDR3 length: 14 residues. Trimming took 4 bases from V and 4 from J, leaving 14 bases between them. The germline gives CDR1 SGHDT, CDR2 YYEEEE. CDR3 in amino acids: CASSPGLRLTEAFF. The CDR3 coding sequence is TGTGCCAGCAGCCCGGGACTCCGCCTCACTGAAGCTTTCTTT.

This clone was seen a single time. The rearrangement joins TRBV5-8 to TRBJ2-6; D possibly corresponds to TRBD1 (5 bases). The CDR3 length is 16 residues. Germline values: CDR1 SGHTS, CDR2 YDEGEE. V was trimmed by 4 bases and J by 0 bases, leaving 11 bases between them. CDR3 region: CASSPGIDSGANVLTF. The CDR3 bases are TGTGCCAGCAGCCCAGGGATCGACTCTGGGGCCAACGTCCTGACTTTC.

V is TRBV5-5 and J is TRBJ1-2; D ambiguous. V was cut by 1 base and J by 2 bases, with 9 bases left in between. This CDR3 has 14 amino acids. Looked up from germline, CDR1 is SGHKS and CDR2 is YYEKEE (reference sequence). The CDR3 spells CASSLRTGNYGYTF. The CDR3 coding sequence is TGTGCCAGCAGCTTGCGGACTGGAAACTATGGCTACACCTTC. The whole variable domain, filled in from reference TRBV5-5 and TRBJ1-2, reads DAGVTQSPTHLIKTRGQQVTLRCSPISGHKSVSWYQQVLGQGPQFIFQYYEKEERGRGNFPDRFSARQFPNYSSELNVNALLLGDSALYLCASSLRTGNYGYTFGSGTRLTVV.

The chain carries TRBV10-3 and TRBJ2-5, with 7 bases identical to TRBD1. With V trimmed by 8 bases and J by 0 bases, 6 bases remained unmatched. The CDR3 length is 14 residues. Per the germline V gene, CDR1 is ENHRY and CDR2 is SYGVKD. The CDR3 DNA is TGTGCCATCTCACCGGACAGGAACCAAGAGACCCAGTACTTC. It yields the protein CAISPDRNQETQYF.

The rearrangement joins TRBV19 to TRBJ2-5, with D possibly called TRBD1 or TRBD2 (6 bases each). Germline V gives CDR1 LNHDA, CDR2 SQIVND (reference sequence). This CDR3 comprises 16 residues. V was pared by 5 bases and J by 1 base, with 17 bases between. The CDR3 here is CASSSTPGALQETQYF. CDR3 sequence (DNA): TGTGCCAGTAGTTCCACCCCGGGGGCCCTCCAAGAGACCCAGTACTTC.